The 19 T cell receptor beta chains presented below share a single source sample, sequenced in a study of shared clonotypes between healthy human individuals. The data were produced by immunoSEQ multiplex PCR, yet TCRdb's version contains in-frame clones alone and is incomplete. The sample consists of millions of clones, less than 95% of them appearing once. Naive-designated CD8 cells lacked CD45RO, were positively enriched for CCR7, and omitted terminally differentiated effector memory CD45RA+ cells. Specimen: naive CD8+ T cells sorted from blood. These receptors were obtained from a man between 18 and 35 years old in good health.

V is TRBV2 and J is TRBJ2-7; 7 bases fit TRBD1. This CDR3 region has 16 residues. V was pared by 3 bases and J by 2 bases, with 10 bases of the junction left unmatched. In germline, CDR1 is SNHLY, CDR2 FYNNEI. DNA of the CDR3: TGTGCCAGCAGTGAGTCGCCGACAGGGATGCCCTACGAGCAGTACTTC. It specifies CASSESPTGMPYEQYF.

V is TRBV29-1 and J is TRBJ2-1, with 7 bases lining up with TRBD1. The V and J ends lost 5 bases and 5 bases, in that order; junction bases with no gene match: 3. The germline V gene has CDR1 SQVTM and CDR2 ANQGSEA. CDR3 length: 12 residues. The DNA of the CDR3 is TGCAGCGTTAGGGGGACAGACAATGAGCAGTTCTTC. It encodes CSVRGTDNEQFF.

This CDR3 is CAWRAGPEGTYEQYF. CDR3 coding DNA: TGTGCCTGGAGGGCGGGACCGGAGGGCACCTACGAGCAGTACTTC. The rearrangement joins TRBV30 to TRBJ2-7; TRBD2 might be the D (6 bases). The CDR3 length is 15 residues. Germline CDR1 reads GTSNPN; CDR2 reads SVGIG (reference sequence). V was clipped by 3 bases and J by 2 bases, with 17 bases between them. The complete variable domain, with remaining parts taken from reference TRBV30 and TRBJ2-7, reads SQTIHQWPATLVQPVGSPLSLECTVEGTSNPNLYWYRQAAGRGLQLLFYSVGIGQISSEVPQNLSASRPQDRQFILSSKKLLLSDSGFYLCAWRAGPEGTYEQYFGPGTRLTVT.

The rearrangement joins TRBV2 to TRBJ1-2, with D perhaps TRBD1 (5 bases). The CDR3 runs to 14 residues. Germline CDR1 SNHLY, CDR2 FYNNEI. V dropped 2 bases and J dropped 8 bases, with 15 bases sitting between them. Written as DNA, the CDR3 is TGTGCCAGCAGTGAAAGCCGGGGACCTAGCGGCTACACCTTC. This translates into CASSESRGPSGYTF. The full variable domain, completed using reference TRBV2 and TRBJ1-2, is EPEVTQTPSHQVTQMGQEVILRCVPISNHLYFYWYRQILGQKVEFLVSFYNNEISEKSEIFDDQFSVERPDGSNFTLKIRSTKLEDSAMYFCASSESRGPSGYTFGSGTRLTVV.

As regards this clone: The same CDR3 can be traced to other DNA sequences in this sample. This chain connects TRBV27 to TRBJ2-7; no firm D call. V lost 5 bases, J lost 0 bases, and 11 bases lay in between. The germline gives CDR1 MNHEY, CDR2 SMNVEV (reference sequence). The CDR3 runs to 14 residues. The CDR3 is CASSPIGSSYEQYF. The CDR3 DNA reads TGTGCCAGCAGTCCCATAGGTAGCTCCTACGAGCAGTACTTC.

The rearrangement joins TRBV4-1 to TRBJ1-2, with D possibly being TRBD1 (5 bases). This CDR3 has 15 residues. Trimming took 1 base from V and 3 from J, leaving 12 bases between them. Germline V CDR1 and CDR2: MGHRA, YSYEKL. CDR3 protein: CASSQARGADYGYTF. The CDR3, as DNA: TGCGCCAGCAGCCAAGCACGGGGCGCTGACTATGGCTACACCTTC.

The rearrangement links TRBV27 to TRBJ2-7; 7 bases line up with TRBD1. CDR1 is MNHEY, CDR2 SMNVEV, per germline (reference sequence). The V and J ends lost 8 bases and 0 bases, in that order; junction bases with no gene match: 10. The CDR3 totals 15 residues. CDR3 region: CASFLHRDSSYEQYF. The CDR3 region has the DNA TGTGCCAGCTTCCTTCACCGGGACAGCTCCTACGAGCAGTACTTC.

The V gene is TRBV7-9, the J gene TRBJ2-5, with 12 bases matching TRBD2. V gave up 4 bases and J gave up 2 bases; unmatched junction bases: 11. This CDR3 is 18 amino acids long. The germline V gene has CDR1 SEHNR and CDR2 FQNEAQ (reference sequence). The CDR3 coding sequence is TGTGCCAGCAGCTCACTTATCGGACTAGCGGGAAATCAAGAGACCCAGTACTTC. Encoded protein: CASSSLIGLAGNQETQYF.

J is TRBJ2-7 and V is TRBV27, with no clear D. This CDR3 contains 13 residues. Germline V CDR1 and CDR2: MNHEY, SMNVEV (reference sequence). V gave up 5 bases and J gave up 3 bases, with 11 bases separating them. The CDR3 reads CASSPLDRYEQYF. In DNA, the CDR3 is TGTGCCAGCAGTCCTCTGGACCGCTACGAGCAGTACTTC.

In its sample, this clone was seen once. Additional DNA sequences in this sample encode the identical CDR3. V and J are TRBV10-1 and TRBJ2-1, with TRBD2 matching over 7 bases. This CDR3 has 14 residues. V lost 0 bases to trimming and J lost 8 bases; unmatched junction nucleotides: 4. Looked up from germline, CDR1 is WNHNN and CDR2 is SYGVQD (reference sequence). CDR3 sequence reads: CASSESGGTDEQFF. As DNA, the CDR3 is TGCGCCAGCAGTGAGTCGGGGGGGACGGATGAGCAGTTCTTC.

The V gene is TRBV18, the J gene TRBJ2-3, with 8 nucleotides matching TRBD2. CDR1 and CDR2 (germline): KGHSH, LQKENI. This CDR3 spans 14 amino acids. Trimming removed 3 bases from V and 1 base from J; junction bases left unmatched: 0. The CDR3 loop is CASSPREGTDTQYF. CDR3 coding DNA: TGTGCCAGCTCACCGCGGGAGGGCACAGATACGCAGTATTTT.

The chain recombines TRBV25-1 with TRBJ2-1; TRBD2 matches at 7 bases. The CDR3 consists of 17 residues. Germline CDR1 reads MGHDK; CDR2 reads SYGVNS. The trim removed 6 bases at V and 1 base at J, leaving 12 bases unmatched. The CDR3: CASSPGLSGPSYNEQFF. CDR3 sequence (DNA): TGTGCCAGCAGCCCGGGACTAAGCGGTCCATCCTACAATGAGCAGTTCTTC.

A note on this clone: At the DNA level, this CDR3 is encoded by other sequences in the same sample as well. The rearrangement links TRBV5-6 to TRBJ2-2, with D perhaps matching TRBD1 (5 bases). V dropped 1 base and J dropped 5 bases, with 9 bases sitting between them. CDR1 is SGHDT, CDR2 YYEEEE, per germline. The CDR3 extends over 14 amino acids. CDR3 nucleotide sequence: TGTGCCAGCAGCTTGTCGCCAGGGACCGGGGAGCTGTTTTTT. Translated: CASSLSPGTGELFF.

Here the CDR3 reads CASGLGTGGAPGFNEQFF. The DNA for the CDR3 is TGTGCTAGTGGTTTGGGGACAGGGGGCGCCCCGGGGTTCAATGAGCAGTTCTTC. The chain recombines TRBV12-5 with TRBJ2-1, with 11 nucleotides matching TRBD1. Germline values: CDR1 LGHNT, CDR2 FRNRAP. V lost 1 base and J lost 6; bases outside the gene matches: 11. The CDR3 is made up of 18 amino acids.

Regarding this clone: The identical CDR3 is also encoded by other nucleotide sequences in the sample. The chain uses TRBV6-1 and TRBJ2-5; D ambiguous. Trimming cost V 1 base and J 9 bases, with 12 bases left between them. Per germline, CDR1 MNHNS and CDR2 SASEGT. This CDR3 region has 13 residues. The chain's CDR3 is CASSEGGRSPQYF. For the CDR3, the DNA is TGTGCCAGCAGTGAAGGGGGTAGGTCACCCCAGTACTTC.

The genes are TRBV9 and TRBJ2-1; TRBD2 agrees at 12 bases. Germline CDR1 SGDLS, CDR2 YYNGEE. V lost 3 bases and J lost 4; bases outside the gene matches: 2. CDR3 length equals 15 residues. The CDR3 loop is CASSGTSGEYNEQFF. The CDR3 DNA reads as TGTGCCAGCAGCGGGACTAGCGGGGAGTACAATGAGCAGTTCTTC.

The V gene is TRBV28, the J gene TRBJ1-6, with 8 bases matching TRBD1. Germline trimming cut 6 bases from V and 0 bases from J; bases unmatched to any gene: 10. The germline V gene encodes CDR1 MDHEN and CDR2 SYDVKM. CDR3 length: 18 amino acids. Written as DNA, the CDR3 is TGTGCCAGCAGCCCGGGACAGGTAGGGGGCTCCTATAATTCACCCCTCCACTTT. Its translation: CASSPGQVGGSYNSPLHF.

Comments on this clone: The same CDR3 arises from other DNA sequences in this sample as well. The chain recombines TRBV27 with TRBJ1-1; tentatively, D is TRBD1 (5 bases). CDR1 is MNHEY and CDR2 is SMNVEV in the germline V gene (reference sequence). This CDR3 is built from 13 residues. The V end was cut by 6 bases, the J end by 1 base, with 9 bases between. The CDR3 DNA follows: TGTGCCAGCAGACTGGGGGGGAACACTGAAGCTTTCTTT. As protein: CASRLGGNTEAFF.

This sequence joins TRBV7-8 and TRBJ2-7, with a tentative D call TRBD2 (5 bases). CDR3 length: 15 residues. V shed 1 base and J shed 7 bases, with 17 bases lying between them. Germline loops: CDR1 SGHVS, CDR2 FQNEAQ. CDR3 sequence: CASSLEFSPGNEQYF. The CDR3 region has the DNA TGTGCCAGCAGCTTAGAATTTTCCCCCGGGAATGAGCAGTACTTC.